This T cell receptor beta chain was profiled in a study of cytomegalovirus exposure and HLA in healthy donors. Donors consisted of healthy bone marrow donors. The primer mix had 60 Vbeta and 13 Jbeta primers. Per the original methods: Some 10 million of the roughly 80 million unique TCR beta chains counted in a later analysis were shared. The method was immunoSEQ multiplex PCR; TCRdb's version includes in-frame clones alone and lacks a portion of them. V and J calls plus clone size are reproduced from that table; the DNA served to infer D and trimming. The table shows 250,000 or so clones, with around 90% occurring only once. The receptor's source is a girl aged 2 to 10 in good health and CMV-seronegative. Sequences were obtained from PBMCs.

For the CDR3, the DNA is TGCGCCAGCAGCTTTAGCGGGACGGCCTACGAGCAGTACTTC. This encodes CASSFSGTAYEQYF. The rearrangement joins TRBV5-1 to TRBJ2-7; 8 positions match TRBD2. Unmatched junction bases numbered 3, after V lost 2 bases and J lost 2 bases. This CDR3 has 14 residues. CDR1 is SGHRS and CDR2 is YFSETQ in the germline V gene.